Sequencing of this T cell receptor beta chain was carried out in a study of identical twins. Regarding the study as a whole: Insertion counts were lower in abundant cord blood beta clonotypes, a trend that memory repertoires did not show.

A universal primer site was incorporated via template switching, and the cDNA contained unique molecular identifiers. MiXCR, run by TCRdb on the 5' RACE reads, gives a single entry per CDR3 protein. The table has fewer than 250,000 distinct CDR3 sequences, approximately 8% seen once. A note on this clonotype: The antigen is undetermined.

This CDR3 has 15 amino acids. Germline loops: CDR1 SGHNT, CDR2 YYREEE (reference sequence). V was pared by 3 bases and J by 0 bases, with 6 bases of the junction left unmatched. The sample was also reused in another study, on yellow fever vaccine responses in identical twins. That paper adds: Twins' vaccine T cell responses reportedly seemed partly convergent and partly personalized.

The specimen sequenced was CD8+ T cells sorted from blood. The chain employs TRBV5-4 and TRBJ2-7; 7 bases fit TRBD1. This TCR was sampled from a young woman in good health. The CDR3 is CASSSDRPSSYEQYV. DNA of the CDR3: TGTGCCAGCAGCTCGGACAGGCCGAGCTCCTACGAGCAGTACGTC.